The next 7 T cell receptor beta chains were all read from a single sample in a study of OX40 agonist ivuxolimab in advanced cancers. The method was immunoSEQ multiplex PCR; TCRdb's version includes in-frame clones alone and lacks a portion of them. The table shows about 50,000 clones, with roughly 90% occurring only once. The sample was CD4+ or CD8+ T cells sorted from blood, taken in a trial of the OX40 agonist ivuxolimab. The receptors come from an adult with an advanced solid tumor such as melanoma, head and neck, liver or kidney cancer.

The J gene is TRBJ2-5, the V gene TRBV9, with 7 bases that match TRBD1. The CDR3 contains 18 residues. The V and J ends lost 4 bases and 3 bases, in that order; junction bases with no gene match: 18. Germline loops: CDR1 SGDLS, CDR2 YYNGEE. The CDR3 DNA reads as TGTGCCAGCAGCCCAGATGTTCATACCGGGACAGTGAAAGAGACCCAGTACTTC. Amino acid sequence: CASSPDVHTGTVKETQYF.

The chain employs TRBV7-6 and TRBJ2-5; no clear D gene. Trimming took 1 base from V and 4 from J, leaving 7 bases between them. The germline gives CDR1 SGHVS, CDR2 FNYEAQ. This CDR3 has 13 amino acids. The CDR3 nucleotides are TGTGCCAGCAGCTTAGTTCTGGTAGAGACCCAGTACTTC. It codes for CASSLVLVETQYF. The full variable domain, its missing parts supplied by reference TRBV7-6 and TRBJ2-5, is GAGVSQSPRYKVTKRGQDVALRCDPISGHVSLYWYRQALGQGPEFLTYFNYEAQQDKSGLPNDRFSAERPEGSISTLTIQRTEQRDSAMYRCASSLVLVETQYFGPGTRLLVL.

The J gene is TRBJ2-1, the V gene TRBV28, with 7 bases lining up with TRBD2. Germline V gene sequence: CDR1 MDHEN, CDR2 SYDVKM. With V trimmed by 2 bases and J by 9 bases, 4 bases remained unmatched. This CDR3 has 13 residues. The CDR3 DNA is TGTGCCAGCAGTTTAGGTCTAGCGGTTGAGCAGTTCTTC. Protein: CASSLGLAVEQFF.

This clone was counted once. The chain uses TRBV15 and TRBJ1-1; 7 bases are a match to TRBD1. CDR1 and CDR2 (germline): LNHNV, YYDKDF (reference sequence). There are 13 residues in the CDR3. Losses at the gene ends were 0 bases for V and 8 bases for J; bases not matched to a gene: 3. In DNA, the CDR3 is TGTGCCACCAGCAGAGACGGGACAGACGAAGCTTTCTTT. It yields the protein CATSRDGTDEAFF. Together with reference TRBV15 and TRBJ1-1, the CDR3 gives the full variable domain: DAMVIQNPRYQVTQFGKPVTLSCSQTLNHNVMYWYQQKSSQAPKLLFHYYDKDFNNEADTPDNFQSRRPNTSFCFLDIRSPGLGDTAMYLCATSRDGTDEAFFGQGTRLTVV.

The CDR3 loop reads CALEGRFYGYTF. CDR3 DNA sequence: TGTGCCCTCGAGGGGAGGTTCTATGGCTACACCTTC. The V gene is TRBV6-6, the J gene TRBJ1-2; tentatively, D is TRBD1 (5 bases). Germline loops: CDR1 MNHNY, CDR2 SVGAGI (reference sequence). Trimming took off 11 bases at V and 4 bases at J, with 14 bases between the two ends. The CDR3 is made up of 12 amino acids.

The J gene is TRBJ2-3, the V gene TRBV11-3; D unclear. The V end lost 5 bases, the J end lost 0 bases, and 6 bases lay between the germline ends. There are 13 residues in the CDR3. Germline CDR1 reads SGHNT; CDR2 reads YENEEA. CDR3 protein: CASSPESTDTQYF. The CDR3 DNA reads TGTGCCAGCAGCCCAGAGAGCACAGATACGCAGTATTTT.

The CDR3 sequence: CASSLSRGLAGGNEQYF. The CDR3 DNA sequence: TGTGCCAGCAGTTTATCGAGGGGACTAGCGGGAGGCAACGAGCAGTACTTC. This chain uses TRBV27 with TRBJ2-7, with TRBD2 matching 15 bases. V shed 0 bases, J shed 5 bases, and the junction held 5 bases outside the gene matches. This CDR3 comprises 17 residues. Germline V gene lookup returns CDR1 MNHEY and CDR2 SMNVEV (reference sequence).